This T cell receptor beta chain was sequenced in a study of shared clonotypes between healthy human individuals. Whole-study context: There were three CD4 naive, three CD4 memory, two CD8 naive and one CD8 memory plates per donor. The study's findings and limits: Sharing across several donors was seen in 4% to 5.5% of naive CD4 clonotypes.

The germline V gene has CDR1 SGHRS and CDR2 YFSETQ. V was cut by 2 bases and J by 3 bases, with 17 bases left in between. The CDR3 has 16 residues. The test was conducted at deep level. As handled by the study authors: ImmunoSEQ only sent back junction sequences with no quality scores, so filtering was done differently. The table came from immunoSEQ multiplex PCR; TCRdb's copy has only in-frame clones and leaves some out. V and J calls and clone size are as listed in that table; D and trimming were resolved from the DNA. The repertoire includes some 2,400,000 clones, roughly 95% of them detected once, and roughly 0.13% sits in the top ten. As for this clone: Its antigen is not known.

This clonotype originated in a man younger than 30 in good health. The sample comprised naive CD4+ T cells sorted from blood. The sample's subset: CD45RA+ positively selected. The rearrangement links TRBV5-1 to TRBJ1-1; tentative D call: TRBD1 (6 bases). CDR3 amino acids: CASSLVSTGKDTEAFF. CDR3 sequence (DNA): TGCGCCAGCAGCTTAGTAAGTACAGGGAAGGACACTGAAGCTTTCTTT.